The 28 T cell receptor beta chains presented below share a single source sample, sequenced in a study of blood T cells in healthy people across ages. A second PCR, run for roughly 7 to 11 cycles, used a sample-barcoded 5' primer plus a J-beta primer mix. MiXCR was run by TCRdb on the 5' RACE reads, yielding one entry per CDR3 protein. The sample consists of approximately 2,000,000 distinct CDR3 sequences, around 42% of them appearing once. Specimen: blood. These TCRs come from a human donor in good health.

The chain carries TRBV7-9 and TRBJ1-1, with D perhaps matching TRBD1 (5 bases). V was cut by 3 bases and J by 5 bases, with 10 bases left in between. The germline V gene has CDR1 SEHNR and CDR2 FQNEAQ (reference sequence). CDR3 length: 13 residues. The CDR3 coding sequence is TGTGCCAGCAGCTTGGGGGTACAGACTGAAGCTTTCTTT. Protein sequence: CASSLGVQTEAFF.

This chain joins TRBV7-6 and TRBJ2-1; 12 nucleotides agree with TRBD2. The CDR3 runs to 15 residues. Germline values: CDR1 SGHVS, CDR2 FNYEAQ. Germline trimming cut 3 bases from V and 7 bases from J; bases unmatched to any gene: 4. The CDR3 nucleotides are TGTGCCAGCAGCTTCTCTAGCGGGGGGGAAAATGAGCAGTTCTTC. Protein product: CASSFSSGGENEQFF.

This clonotype was counted ten times or more. This chain connects TRBV14 to TRBJ1-1, with no clear D. The germline gives CDR1 SGHDN, CDR2 FVKESK. The CDR3 has 13 amino acids. Trimming took 2 bases from V and 1 from J, leaving 5 bases between them. The CDR3 loop reads CASSQWRNTEAFF. The CDR3, as DNA: TGTGCCAGCAGCCAATGGAGGAACACTGAAGCTTTCTTT. The variable domain in full, with the rest retrieved from reference TRBV14 and TRBJ1-1, is EAGVTQFPSHSVIEKGQTVTLRCDPISGHDNLYWYRRVMGKEIKFLLHFVKESKQDESGMPNNRFLAERTGGTYSTLKVQPAELEDSGVYFCASSQWRNTEAFFGQGTRLTVV.

At least ten counts were recorded for this clonotype. The V call is TRBV7-2, the J call TRBJ2-7; tentatively, D is TRBD1 (5 bases). The CDR3 is 13 residues long. Trimming took 4 bases from V and 0 from J, leaving 7 bases between them. Germline CDR1 and CDR2: SGHTA and FQGNSA. As DNA, the CDR3 is TGTGCCAGCAGCTCTGGACACTCCTACGAGCAGTACTTC. The encoded protein is CASSSGHSYEQYF.

The chain combines TRBV5-1 with TRBJ2-3; D remains ambiguous. Germline CDR1 is SGHRS and CDR2 is YFSETQ. The V end was cut by 0 bases, the J end by 6 bases, with 14 bases between. This CDR3 contains 15 residues. CDR3 sequence: CASSLADKRTDTQYF. The CDR3 DNA sequence: TGCGCCAGCAGCTTGGCTGATAAGCGTACCGATACGCAGTATTTT.

The J gene is TRBJ2-1, the V gene TRBV11-3, with D maybe TRBD2 (7 bases). Germline lookup yields CDR1 SGHNT and CDR2 YENEEA. The V and J ends lost 2 bases and 9 bases respectively, with 17 bases between them. The CDR3 sequence is 15 residues long. CDR3 protein: CASSLIRGGDGEQFF. In nucleotides, the CDR3 is TGTGCCAGCAGCTTAATAAGGGGGGGGGACGGTGAGCAGTTCTTC.

This clonotype was seen ten or more times. The genes are TRBV4-2 and TRBJ2-7; the D call may be TRBD1 or TRBD2 (5 bases each). The CDR3 has 15 amino acids. Germline CDR1 is LGHNA and CDR2 is YNFKEQ. Trimming removed 8 bases from V and 0 bases from J, with 17 bases in between. The CDR3 bases are TGTGCCAGCCGAACTACGGGGCAGGCCTCCTACGAGCAGTACTTC. Its protein product is CASRTTGQASYEQYF.

This chain connects TRBV27 to TRBJ2-3; no firm D call. This CDR3 contains 14 residues. Trimming removed 0 bases from V and 6 bases from J, with 10 bases in between. The V gene's germline CDR1 is MNHEY and CDR2 SMNVEV (reference sequence). CDR3 residues: CASSLSVMVDTQYF. DNA for the CDR3: TGTGCCAGCAGTTTATCCGTCATGGTGGATACGCAGTATTTT.

This clonotype was seen a single time. This chain links TRBV20-1 with TRBJ2-4, with TRBD1 as a possible D gene (5 bases). The V gene's germline CDR1 is DFQATT and CDR2 SNEGSKA (reference sequence). V lost 5 bases and J lost 0, with 11 bases in between. This CDR3 contains 14 residues. CDR3 coding DNA: TGCAGTGCTGAGGCAGGGTTAGCCAAAAACATTCAGTACTTC. This encodes CSAEAGLAKNIQYF.

In this sample, this clonotype turned up a few times. The rearrangement links TRBV4-3 to TRBJ1-2; TRBD1 might be the D (5 bases). This CDR3 has 15 amino acids. Germline lookup yields CDR1 LGHNA and CDR2 YSLEER. V shed 0 bases and J shed 4 bases, with 12 bases lying between them. CDR3 sequence: CASSQDRGEAYGYTF. CDR3 DNA sequence: TGCGCCAGCAGCCAAGATCGAGGGGAAGCCTATGGCTACACCTTC.

The chain is built from TRBV12-3 or TRBV12-4 and TRBJ1-1; unclear D gene. The CDR3 is 15 amino acids. V lost 2 bases, J lost 4 bases, and 14 bases lay in between. The CDR3 here is CASSLNRGKGTEAFF. CDR3 coding DNA: TGTGCCAGCAGTTTAAACCGAGGGAAGGGCACTGAAGCTTTCTTT.

The chain is built from TRBV5-5 and TRBJ1-2; D ambiguous. Per the germline V gene, CDR1 is SGHKS and CDR2 is YYEKEE (reference sequence). The CDR3 is 14 residues long. Trimming cost V 0 bases and J 4 bases, with 10 bases left between them. In DNA form, the CDR3 reads TGTGCCAGCAGCTTGGACGCGCAGGTCTATGGCTACACCTTC. Translation gives CASSLDAQVYGYTF. The variable domain in full, completed from reference TRBV5-5 and TRBJ1-2, reads DAGVTQSPTHLIKTRGQQVTLRCSPISGHKSVSWYQQVLGQGPQFIFQYYEKEERGRGNFPDRFSARQFPNYSSELNVNALLLGDSALYLCASSLDAQVYGYTFGSGTRLTVV.

This clonotype was observed a few times. CDR3: CASSVGSSGYEQYF. The DNA of the CDR3 is TGTGCCAGCAGCGTAGGGTCTAGCGGATACGAGCAGTACTTC. The V call is TRBV9, the J call TRBJ2-4; 7 nucleotides match TRBD2. The end of the DNA aligns better with TRBJ2-7, so the J call may be wrong. Germline loops: CDR1 SGDLS, CDR2 YYNGEE. The CDR3 has 14 amino acids.

There are a few counts of this clonotype. The rearrangement links TRBV18 to TRBJ2-7; D is undetermined. This CDR3 region has 15 residues. V dropped 3 bases and J dropped 0 bases, with 12 bases sitting between them. CDR1 is KGHSH, CDR2 LQKENI, per germline. DNA of the CDR3: TGTGCCAGCTCACCGGGCCGCTCAAGCTCCTACGAGCAGTACTTC. Amino acids: CASSPGRSSSYEQYF.

This chain joins TRBV27 and TRBJ2-7; no clear D gene. CDR1 is MNHEY and CDR2 is SMNVEV in the germline V gene (reference sequence). V lost 5 bases to trimming and J lost 6 bases, with 20 bases between them. The CDR3 runs 15 residues. This chain's CDR3 is CASSPQWSLRGEQYF. The DNA for the CDR3 is TGTGCCAGCAGTCCCCAATGGTCCCTCCGTGGCGAGCAGTACTTC.

This clonotype came up a few times. This chain connects TRBV7-3 to TRBJ2-1; 12 nucleotides agree with TRBD2. The length of the CDR3 is 17 residues. V lost 1 base, J lost 9 bases, and 10 bases stayed unmatched. CDR1 is SGHTA and CDR2 is FQGTGA in the germline V gene. CDR3 sequence (DNA): TGTGCCAGCAGCTTAAATCTAGCGGGGGGGCTAGAGGGTGAGCAGTTCTTC. Protein product: CASSLNLAGGLEGEQFF.

The chain links TRBV20-1 to TRBJ2-5; the D gene is possibly TRBD1 (6 bases). Germline V gene data show CDR1 as DFQATT and CDR2 as SNEGSKA (reference sequence). Trimming removed 4 bases at V and 5 bases at J, with 8 bases between. The CDR3 contains 11 residues. CDR3 nucleotide sequence: TGCAGTGCTACAGGGGTCGAGACCCAGTACTTC. It specifies CSATGVETQYF.

This clonotype was observed a few times. The chain has TRBV7-2 and TRBJ2-7; D is ambiguous. CDR3 size: 12 residues. V was pared by 5 bases and J by 1 base, with 6 bases between. Germline values: CDR1 SGHTA, CDR2 FQGNSA. CDR3 coding DNA: TGTGCCAGCAGCGCAGCATCCTACGAGCAGTACTTC. Translating it yields CASSAASYEQYF.

The chain couples TRBV12-3 or TRBV12-4 to TRBJ2-7; no clear D gene. This CDR3 spans 14 amino acids. The V end lost 5 bases, the J end lost 3 bases, and 14 bases lay between the germline ends. This chain's CDR3 is CASSLAADHYEQYF. Here the CDR3 DNA reads TGTGCCAGCAGTCTCGCGGCAGATCACTACGAGCAGTACTTC.

This clonotype was seen a handful of times. V gene TRBV25-1 combines with J gene TRBJ1-1; D gene unclear. Trimming shortened V by 3 bases and J by 3 bases, and 11 bases separated the two germline ends. This CDR3 spans 14 amino acids. Per germline, CDR1 MGHDK and CDR2 SYGVNS. CDR3 bases: TGTGCCAGCAGTGAGCCAGGCGTACACACTGAAGCTTTCTTT. Its translation: CASSEPGVHTEAFF.

The table lists this clonotype with a few counts. This rearrangement joins TRBV5-1 to TRBJ2-7; 9 bases are shared with TRBD1. Losses at the gene ends were 2 bases for V and 3 bases for J; bases not matched to a gene: 12. Germline CDR1 and CDR2: SGHRS and YFSETQ. This CDR3 is built from 17 residues. CDR3 sequence (DNA): TGCGCCAGCAGCTTAAACTTGTTACAGGGGGCAAACTACGAGCAGTACTTC. It codes for CASSLNLLQGANYEQYF.

This clonotype was observed a handful of times. The chain employs TRBV7-8 and TRBJ2-7; D is perhaps TRBD2 (5 bases). V shed 4 bases and J shed 3 bases, with 16 bases lying between them. The CDR3 length is 15 residues. CDR1 SGHVS and CDR2 FQNEAQ come from the germline V gene. The CDR3: CASSSPILRGYEQYF. CDR3 coding DNA: TGTGCCAGCAGCTCTCCGATCCTACGGGGCTACGAGCAGTACTTC.

CDR3 in DNA: TGCAGCGTTGAAACGGAGACCTACGAGCAGTACTTC. It specifies CSVETETYEQYF. The rearrangement links TRBV29-1 to TRBJ2-5; D is undetermined. The J call is doubtful: the DNA matches TRBJ2-7 better. The CDR3 spans 12 residues. In germline, CDR1 is SQVTM, CDR2 ANQGSEA.

This sequence joins TRBV28 and TRBJ2-3; D is uncertain. Germline CDR1 reads MDHEN; CDR2 reads SYDVKM. With 2 bases removed from V and 5 bases from J, the gap between germline ends came to 20 bases. The CDR3 contains 17 residues. The chain's CDR3 is CASSLTVGLGFLDTQYF. CDR3 sequence (DNA): TGTGCCAGCAGTTTAACAGTTGGTCTCGGGTTCCTAGATACGCAGTATTTT.

This clonotype was seen a handful of times. V and J are TRBV20-1 and TRBJ2-3; D is unresolved. Germline CDR1 is DFQATT and CDR2 is SNEGSKA (reference sequence). V was cut by 3 bases and J by 2 bases, with 12 bases left in between. The CDR3 runs to 14 residues. CDR3 amino acids: CSARSVRITDTQYF. The CDR3, as DNA: TGCAGTGCTAGGAGTGTGCGGATCACAGATACGCAGTATTTT.

The CDR3 spells CASSPNRQGTYGYTF. The DNA for the CDR3 is TGTGCCAGCAGTCCGAACCGACAGGGGACCTATGGCTACACCTTC. This chain connects TRBV12-3 or TRBV12-4 to TRBJ1-2; 8 bases are a match to TRBD1. V lost 5 bases and J lost 4; bases outside the gene matches: 9. This CDR3 is built from 15 residues.

This clonotype turned up a few times. This rearrangement joins TRBV30 to TRBJ1-3; tentatively, D is TRBD1 (5 bases). CDR1 is GTSNPN, CDR2 SVGIG, per germline (reference sequence). The V end lost 0 bases, the J end lost 4 bases, and 10 bases lay between the germline ends. The CDR3 has 14 amino acids. In DNA, the CDR3 is TGTGCCTGGAGTGTCGGGGGTACAGGAAACACCATATATTTT. Translated, it gives CAWSVGGTGNTIYF.

The chain joins TRBV20-1 to TRBJ1-4; D gene uncertain. Per germline, CDR1 DFQATT and CDR2 SNEGSKA (reference sequence). This CDR3 region has 15 residues. V lost 2 bases and J 0 bases, leaving 10 bases between the germline ends. The CDR3 region is CSARPAGSTNEKLFF. The CDR3 DNA reads as TGCAGTGCTAGACCGGCGGGGTCAACTAATGAAAAACTGTTTTTT.